The present T cell receptor beta chain was sequenced within a study of cytomegalovirus exposure and HLA in healthy donors. Study-wide results and caveats: The likely origin of a cluster of highly shared sequence variants was a sequencing artifact. Associated with cytomegalovirus, according to the listing, were 150 to 200 TCR beta chains. In a later analysis, a genetic analysis reported fewer productive-TCR N-insertions in an Asian-associated ancestry cluster than the cohort average.

With regard to this clone: The target antigen is unknown.

The PCR was carried out with 60 Vbeta primers and 13 Jbeta primers. Assay used: immunoSEQ multiplex PCR; TCRdb lists only in-frame clones, some missing. The data show hundreds of thousands of clones, around 65% seen once. The CDR3 has 14 residues. CDR1 is SQVTM, CDR2 ANQGSEA, per germline. Trimming cost V 0 bases and J 3 bases, with 12 bases left between them. The sequence came from a female donor in good health and CMV-seronegative. V gene TRBV29-1 combines with J gene TRBJ2-7, with D perhaps matching TRBD1 (5 bases). Input material: PBMCs. The CDR3 DNA reads as TGCAGCGTTGAAGATCAAGGCCAGGGCTACGAGCAGTACTTC. Protein: CSVEDQGQGYEQYF.